The rows below give T cell receptor beta chains drawn from one sample of a study of cytomegalovirus exposure and HLA in healthy donors. This table comes from immunoSEQ multiplex PCR, and its TCRdb copy is limited to in-frame clones, with some not included. This table holds tens of thousands of clones, about 88% found once. The material sequenced was PBMCs. These receptors were obtained from a man aged 18 to 29 in good health and CMV-seronegative. Both conserved end residues are part of each CDR3. Fields, in order: CDR3 length, V gene, D gene, J gene, CDR3 protein, CDR3 DNA. D genes are given only for firm matches.

len: 17; v_gene: TRBV11-3; d_gene: -; j_gene: TRBJ2-2; CDR3aa: CASSPPPGERDTGELFF; CDR3nt: TGTGCCAGCAGCCCCCCCCCGGGGGAGCGGGACACCGGGGAGCTGTTTTTT
len: 14; v_gene: TRBV18; d_gene: TRBD1; j_gene: TRBJ2-2; CDR3aa: CASSMDRSTGELFF; CDR3nt: TGTGCCAGCTCCATGGACAGGTCCACCGGGGAGCTGTTTTTT
len: 15; v_gene: TRBV4-3; d_gene: -; j_gene: TRBJ1-3; CDR3aa: CASSQGGQDKNTIYF; CDR3nt: TGCGCCAGCAGCCAAGGGGGGCAGGACAAAAACACCATATATTTT
len: 15; v_gene: TRBV2; d_gene: TRBD1; j_gene: TRBJ1-4; CDR3aa: CASSSQGAANEKLFF; CDR3nt: TGTGCCAGCAGTAGTCAGGGGGCTGCTAATGAAAAACTGTTTTTT
len: 17; v_gene: TRBV30; d_gene: TRBD2; j_gene: TRBJ2-7; CDR3aa: CAWSGSGRLTRYYEQYF; CDR3nt: TGTGCCTGGAGTGGAAGCGGGAGACTTACCCGGTACTACGAGCAGTACTTC
len: 12; v_gene: TRBV10-3; d_gene: -; j_gene: TRBJ1-2; CDR3aa: CAISGEGYGYTF; CDR3nt: TGTGCCATCTCCGGGGAGGGGTATGGCTACACCTTC
len: 14; v_gene: TRBV28; d_gene: -; j_gene: TRBJ1-4; CDR3aa: CASSLIGGREKLFF; CDR3nt: TGTGCCAGCAGCCTCATAGGGGGACGGGAAAAACTGTTTTTT
len: 14; v_gene: TRBV11-2; d_gene: -; j_gene: TRBJ1-5; CDR3aa: CASSPQGSGQPQHF; CDR3nt: TGTGCCAGCAGCCCTCAGGGTTCCGGTCAGCCCCAGCATTTT
len: 14; v_gene: TRBV6-6; d_gene: TRBD1; j_gene: TRBJ1-1; CDR3aa: CASSYSGQSTEAFF; CDR3nt: TGTGCCAGCAGTTACTCGGGACAGTCCACTGAAGCTTTCTTT
len: 13; v_gene: TRBV29-1; d_gene: -; j_gene: TRBJ2-1; CDR3aa: CSVGGTQRDEQFF; CDR3nt: TGCAGCGTTGGGGGGACTCAGCGGGATGAGCAGTTCTTC
len: 12; v_gene: TRBV6-1; d_gene: -; j_gene: TRBJ2-7; CDR3aa: CASIRERYEQYF; CDR3nt: TGTGCCAGCATACGGGAGAGATACGAGCAGTACTTC
len: 15; v_gene: TRBV27; d_gene: TRBD2; j_gene: TRBJ2-1; CDR3aa: CASSLGAGRANEQFF; CDR3nt: TGTGCCAGCAGCCTAGGGGCGGGGAGGGCCAATGAGCAGTTCTTC
len: 14; v_gene: TRBV29-1; d_gene: TRBD1; j_gene: TRBJ2-1; CDR3aa: CSAADRGTYNEQFF; CDR3nt: TGCAGCGCCGCCGACAGGGGAACCTACAATGAGCAGTTCTTC
len: 16; v_gene: TRBV7-9; d_gene: TRBD1; j_gene: TRBJ2-7; CDR3aa: CASSLALSTGVVEQYF; CDR3nt: TGTGCCAGCAGCTTAGCGCTATCGACAGGGGTCGTCGAGCAGTACTTC
len: 16; v_gene: TRBV19; d_gene: TRBD2; j_gene: TRBJ2-2; CDR3aa: CASKGPGLADTGELFF; CDR3nt: TGTGCCAGTAAGGGCCCCGGGCTAGCGGACACCGGGGAGCTGTTTTTT
len: 15; v_gene: TRBV6-1; d_gene: -; j_gene: TRBJ1-5; CDR3aa: CASSETREINQPQHF; CDR3nt: TGTGCCAGCAGTGAAACCCGAGAGATCAATCAGCCCCAGCATTTT
len: 16; v_gene: TRBV5-6; d_gene: -; j_gene: TRBJ2-7; CDR3aa: CASSHKPGEGRYEQYF; CDR3nt: TGTGCCAGCAGCCACAAACCAGGGGAGGGACGCTACGAGCAGTACTTC
len: 14; v_gene: TRBV5-1; d_gene: -; j_gene: TRBJ2-1; CDR3aa: CASSLAAGSRDRFF; CDR3nt: TGCGCCAGCAGCTTGGCCGCAGGGTCGCGAGATCGGTTCTTC
len: 17; v_gene: TRBV9; d_gene: TRBD1; j_gene: TRBJ2-4; CDR3aa: CASSNHRQGIGKNIQYF; CDR3nt: TGTGCCAGCAGCAACCATCGACAGGGAATCGGCAAAAACATTCAGTACTTC
len: 14; v_gene: TRBV29-1; d_gene: TRBD2; j_gene: TRBJ2-7; CDR3aa: CSVVKRDGGYEQYF; CDR3nt: TGCAGCGTTGTGAAGCGGGACGGGGGCTACGAGCAGTACTTC